A selection of T cell receptor beta chains follows, all from one sample in a study of cytomegalovirus exposure and HLA in healthy donors. This table comes from immunoSEQ multiplex PCR, and its TCRdb copy is limited to in-frame clones, with some not included. The sample contains 150,000 to 200,000 clones, approximately 80% of which appear only once. What was sequenced was PBMCs. These receptors all come from a woman aged 25 to 39 in good health and CMV-seronegative. Both conserved end residues are part of each CDR3. The D gene is left open where the match is weak. Where a row states a size, it is once, few, many or the class of an expanded clone; other rows omit it.

TRBD1,TRBV18,.,TRBJ2-2,TGTGCCAGCTCCTTTGGACAGGGTCCGAACACCGGGGAGCTGTTTTTT,CASSFGQGPNTGELFF
TRBD2,TRBV5-1,.,TRBJ2-1,TGCGCCAGCAGCTCGGGACTAGCGGGAGGGAATGAGCAGTTCTTC,CASSSGLAGGNEQFF
.,TRBV19,.,TRBJ1-2,TGTGCCAGTAGTATGTCAGGGCCATCGTCTTATGGCTACACCTTC,CASSMSGPSSYGYTF
TRBD2,TRBV28,.,TRBJ2-7,TGTGCCAGCAGTACTACTTACATTAGCGGGAGGGCCCCGGGGGAGCAGTACTTC,CASSTTYISGRAPGEQYF
.,TRBV11-2,once,TRBJ1-4,TGTGCCAGCAGCTTAGATCGGGGGAGCAAGGAAAAACTGTTTTTT,CASSLDRGSKEKLFF
TRBD2,TRBV28,.,TRBJ2-7,TGTGCCAGCAGTTTAACCCTTCCTGGACTAGCGGGACTCAACGAGCAGTACTTC,CASSLTLPGLAGLNEQYF
.,TRBV5-6,few,TRBJ1-5,TGTGCCAGCAGCTTGAGAGACAATCAGCCCCAGCATTTT,CASSLRDNQPQHF
TRBD1,TRBV7-9,.,TRBJ1-2,TGTGCCAGCAGCCCCCGACAGGGGGAAGACTATGGCTACACCTTC,CASSPRQGEDYGYTF
.,TRBV4-1,.,TRBJ2-7,TGCGCCAGCAGCCAAGTGGAATTACAACAGGGATCCCACTACGAGCAGTACTTC,CASSQVELQQGSHYEQYF
.,TRBV30,.,TRBJ1-2,TGTGCCTGGAGTACAGACAACTATGGCTACACCTTC,CAWSTDNYGYTF
TRBD1,TRBV7-9,few,TRBJ2-7,TGTGCCAGCAGCTTGGGACAGGGAACCTTCAATGGAGATCTGTACTTC,CASSLGQGTFNGDLYF
TRBD1,TRBV4-1,.,TRBJ1-1,TGCGCCAGCAGCCAATCACAGGGGGCCCTATGCGAAGCTTTCTTT,CASSQSQGALCEAFF
TRBD2,TRBV7-3,.,TRBJ2-7,TGTGCCAGCAGCTCCTATCTAGCGGGAGGGGAGTACGAGCAGTACTTC,CASSSYLAGGEYEQYF
.,TRBV7-2,.,TRBJ1-5,TGTGCCAGCAGCTTAGCGCAGGGGCGTCAGCCCCAGCATTTT,CASSLAQGRQPQHF
.,TRBV18,few,TRBJ1-5,TGTGCCAGCTCGGAACAGGGATGGAGTCAGCCCCAGCATTTT,CASSEQGWSQPQHF
TRBD1,TRBV18,few,TRBJ2-7,TGTGCCAGCTCGGCTTCCGGGACAGGTTACGAGCAGTACTTC,CASSASGTGYEQYF
TRBD2,TRBV9,.,TRBJ2-7,TGTGCCAGCAGCGCGACTAGCGGGGGCTACGAGCAGTACTTC,CASSATSGGYEQYF
.,TRBV6-1,.,TRBJ1-4,TGTGCCAGCACAGCGGGCCCTGGTGAAAAACTGTTTTTT,CASTAGPGEKLFF
.,TRBV27,.,TRBJ2-6,TGTGCCAGCAGTTTATCGGGGATCGGACAGTCCCGCTCTGGGGCCAACGTCCTGACTTTC,CASSLSGIGQSRSGANVLTF
TRBD1,TRBV5-1,.,TRBJ2-7,TGCGCCAGCAGCGTCGGACAGGGTAGGGAGCAGTACTTC,CASSVGQGREQYF
TRBD2,TRBV4-3,.,TRBJ2-5,TGCGCCAGCAGCCGAGAGGCGGCGGGAGGTGGGACCCAGTACTTC,CASSREAAGGGTQYF
TRBD2,TRBV7-3,.,TRBJ2-3,TGTGCCAGCAGCAGGGGGACTAGCGGGATGGATACGCAGTATTTT,CASSRGTSGMDTQYF
.,TRBV5-4,.,TRBJ1-2,TGTGCCAGCAGCGCGGGGGGAAGGAACTATGGCTACACCTTC,CASSAGGRNYGYTF
.,TRBV9,once,TRBJ1-4,TGTGCCAGCAGCGTAGGGGGCGGGGGTTGGGAAAAACTGTTTTTT,CASSVGGGGWEKLFF
TRBD1,TRBV7-6,once,TRBJ1-1,TGTGCCAGCAGCTACGGACAGGGGACTGAAGCTTTCTTT,CASSYGQGTEAFF
.,TRBV6-6,.,TRBJ1-1,TGTGCCAGCAGTTACGGGGGGGCGCTGGACACTGAAGCTTTCTTT,CASSYGGALDTEAFF
.,TRBV9,.,TRBJ1-1,TGTGCCAGCAAACGCGGGGTCCAGAACACTGAAGCTTTCTTT,CASKRGVQNTEAFF
TRBD1,TRBV4-1,few,TRBJ1-4,TGCGCCAGCAGCCCGGACAGGATCGTAAGTGTGTTT,CASSPDRIVSVF
.,TRBV15,.,TRBJ1-1,TGTGCCACCAGCAGAGATCGACAGGACGAAGCTTTCTTT,CATSRDRQDEAFF
.,TRBV7-9,few,TRBJ1-1,TGTGCCAGCAGCTTAAAATCAGGGGTCTCCTCTGAAGCTTTCTTT,CASSLKSGVSSEAFF
.,TRBV6-6,.,TRBJ1-1,TGTGCCAGCAGTTACTTGCCAGGGTGGATGAACACTGAAGCTTTCTTT,CASSYLPGWMNTEAFF
TRBD1,TRBV5-1,.,TRBJ1-3,TGCGCCAGCAGCGCTAGGACAGGGGACGTAAACACCATATATTTT,CASSARTGDVNTIYF
.,TRBV7-9,.,TRBJ2-3,TGTGCCAGCAGCTTAGACGGGGTAAACTCAGATACGCAGTATTTT,CASSLDGVNSDTQYF
TRBD2,TRBV7-9,.,TRBJ2-1,TGTGCCAGCAGCTCGGGACTAGCTGGGGATGAGCAGTTCTTC,CASSSGLAGDEQFF
.,TRBV11-2,.,TRBJ2-2,TGTGCCAGCAGCGGGGCCGAAGGGGGGGAGCTGTTTTTT,CASSGAEGGELFF
.,TRBV4-2,.,TRBJ1-6,TGTGCCAGCAGCCAAGTCAGTGTTTCAATGGATTCACCCCTCCACTTT,CASSQVSVSMDSPLHF
.,TRBV30,.,TRBJ2-3,TGTGCCTGGAGTATCAACAGTGGCACAGATACGCAGTATTTT,CAWSINSGTDTQYF
TRBD1,TRBV29-1,few,TRBJ1-4,TGCAGCGTTGATCCCGGGACAGGAGGGGAAAAACTGTTTTTT,CSVDPGTGGEKLFF
.,TRBV29-1,.,TRBJ2-2,TGCAGCGTGAGCTGGTCGGCGAACACCGGGGAGCTGTTTTTT,CSVSWSANTGELFF
.,TRBV20-1,.,TRBJ1-2,TGCAGTCCTCAATCGGGAGTGGGCTACACCTTC,CSPQSGVGYTF
TRBD2,TRBV7-2,.,TRBJ2-3,TGTGCCAGCAGCCCCAGGACTAGCGGGAGGGCCCGAGACACAGATACGCAGTATTTT,CASSPRTSGRARDTDTQYF
TRBD1,TRBV19,few,TRBJ1-5,TGTGCCAGTAGCCGGGACAGACCAAATCAGCCCCAGCATTTT,CASSRDRPNQPQHF
TRBD2,TRBV4-2,.,TRBJ2-2,TGTGCCAGCAGCCCAGAACGGCTAGCGGTTAACACCGGGGAGCTGTTTTTT,CASSPERLAVNTGELFF
.,TRBV2,.,TRBJ2-7,TGTGCCAGCAGGACGGACAGCTACGAGCAGTACTTC,CASRTDSYEQYF
TRBD1,TRBV6-6,.,TRBJ2-1,TGTGCCAGCAGTTACAAGGGACAGGGGGCTTTTGAGCAGTTCTTC,CASSYKGQGAFEQFF
.,TRBV6-1,few,TRBJ1-1,TGTGCCAGCACCCGCAGGGGCCTTAACACTGAAGCTTTCTTT,CASTRRGLNTEAFF
.,TRBV12-5,.,TRBJ1-5,TGTGCTAGTGGCCGAAAGCCCGGCAATCAGCCCCAGCATTTT,CASGRKPGNQPQHF
.,TRBV9,.,TRBJ2-7,TGTGCCAGCAGCGTAGGGAATGGGAGACTCTACGAGCAGTACTTC,CASSVGNGRLYEQYF
.,TRBV2,.,TRBJ1-6,TGTGCCAGCTCTAGCAGAGGGGCGGGAAATTCACCCCTCCACTTT,CASSSRGAGNSPLHF
TRBD2,TRBV7-8,.,TRBJ2-1,TGTGCCAGCAGTCATAGCGGGGGGGGTGATGAGCAGTTCTTC,CASSHSGGGDEQFF
.,TRBV7-9,.,TRBJ1-2,TGTTCCAGCAGCCAAGGACAGTCTTTAGGCTATGGCTACACCTTC,CSSSQGQSLGYGYTF
.,TRBV19,once,TRBJ1-1,TGTGCCAGTAGTATAGCTGCGGGGGCAGGAACTGAAGCTTTCTTT,CASSIAAGAGTEAFF
.,TRBV6-5,.,TRBJ1-2,TGTGCCAGCAGTTACCGGGGAACTAACTATGGCTACACCTTC,CASSYRGTNYGYTF
TRBD2,TRBV5-6,.,TRBJ2-2,TGTGCCAGCAGCTTGACCGGGGGGGCCACCGGGGAGCTGTTTTTT,CASSLTGGATGELFF
TRBD1,TRBV9,.,TRBJ1-6,TGTGCCAGCAGCGTAGACAGGGGAAATTCACCCCTCCACTTT,CASSVDRGNSPLHF
TRBD2,TRBV30,.,TRBJ2-1,TGTGCCTGGAGTGTGACGGGGGGTTGGGCGCCTGAGCAGTTCTTC,CAWSVTGGWAPEQFF
TRBD1,TRBV19,.,TRBJ1-2,TGTGCCAGTAGTCGTAATACCGGGACAGACTATGGCTACACCTTC,CASSRNTGTDYGYTF
TRBD1,TRBV6-5,.,TRBJ2-5,TGTGCCAGCAGTCCCCCCGGGGCAGGGGGAGAGACCCAGTACTTC,CASSPPGAGGETQYF
.,TRBV5-4,.,TRBJ2-7,TGTGCCAGCAGCTTGCAACAGGGCCCCTACGAGCAGTACTTC,CASSLQQGPYEQYF
.,TRBV7-9,.,TRBJ1-5,TGTGCCAGCAGCTTCGGTAGATATAGCAATCAGCCCCAGCATTTT,CASSFGRYSNQPQHF